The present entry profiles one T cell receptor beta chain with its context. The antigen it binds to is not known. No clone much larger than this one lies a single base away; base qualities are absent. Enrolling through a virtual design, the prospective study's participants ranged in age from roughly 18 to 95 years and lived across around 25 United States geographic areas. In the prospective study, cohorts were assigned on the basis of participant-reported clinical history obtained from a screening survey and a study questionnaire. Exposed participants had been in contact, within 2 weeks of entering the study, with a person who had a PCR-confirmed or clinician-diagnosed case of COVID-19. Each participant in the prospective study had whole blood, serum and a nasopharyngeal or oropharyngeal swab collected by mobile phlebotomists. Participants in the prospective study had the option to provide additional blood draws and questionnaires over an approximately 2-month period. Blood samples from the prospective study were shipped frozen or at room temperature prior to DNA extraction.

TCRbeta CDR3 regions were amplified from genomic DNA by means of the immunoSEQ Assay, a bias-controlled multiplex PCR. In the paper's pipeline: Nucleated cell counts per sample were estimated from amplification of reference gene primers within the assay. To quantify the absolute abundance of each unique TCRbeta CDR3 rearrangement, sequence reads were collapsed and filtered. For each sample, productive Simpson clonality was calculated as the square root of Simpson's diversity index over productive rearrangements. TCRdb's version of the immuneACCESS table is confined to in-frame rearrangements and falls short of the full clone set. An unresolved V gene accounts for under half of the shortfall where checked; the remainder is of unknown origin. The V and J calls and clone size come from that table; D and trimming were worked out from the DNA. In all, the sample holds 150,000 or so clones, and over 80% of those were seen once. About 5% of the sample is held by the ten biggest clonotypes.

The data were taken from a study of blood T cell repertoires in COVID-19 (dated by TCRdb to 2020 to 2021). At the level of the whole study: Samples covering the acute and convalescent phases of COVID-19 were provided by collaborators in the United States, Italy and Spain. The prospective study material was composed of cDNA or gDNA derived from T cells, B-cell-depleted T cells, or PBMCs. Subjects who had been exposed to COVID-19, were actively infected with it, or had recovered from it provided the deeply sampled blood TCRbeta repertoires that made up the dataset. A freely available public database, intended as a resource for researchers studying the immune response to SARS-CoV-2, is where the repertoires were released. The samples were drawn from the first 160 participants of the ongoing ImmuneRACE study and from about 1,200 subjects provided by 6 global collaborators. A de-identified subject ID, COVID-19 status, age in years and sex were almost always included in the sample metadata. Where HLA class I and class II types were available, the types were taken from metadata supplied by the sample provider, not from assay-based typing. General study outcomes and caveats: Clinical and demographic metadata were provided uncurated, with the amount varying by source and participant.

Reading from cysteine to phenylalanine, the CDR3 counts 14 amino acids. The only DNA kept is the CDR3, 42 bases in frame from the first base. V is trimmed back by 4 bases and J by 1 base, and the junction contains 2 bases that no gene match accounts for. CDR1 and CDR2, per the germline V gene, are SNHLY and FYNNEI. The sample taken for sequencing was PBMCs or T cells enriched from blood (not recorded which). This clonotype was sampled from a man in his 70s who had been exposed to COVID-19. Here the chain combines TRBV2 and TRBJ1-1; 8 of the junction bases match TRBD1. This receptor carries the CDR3 CASSGGQENTEAFF. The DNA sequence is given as TGTGCCAGCAGTGGGGGACAGGAGAACACTGAAGCTTTCTTT.